The rows below give T cell receptor beta chains drawn from one sample of a study of blood T cell repertoires in COVID-19. Sequencing was performed with immunoSEQ multiplex PCR; in TCRdb, only in-frame clones are kept and a portion is missing. Of 87,000 or so clones listed, roughly 84% are singletons. The specimen was peripheral blood. These receptors were collected from a woman aged 80 or older with acute or convalescent COVID-19. The CDR3 runs from the conserved cysteine through the conserved F or W. The D gene is left open where the match is weak. Clone size is not always given. Where it is, it says once, few, many or a class for expanded clones.

clone size | J gene | V gene | D gene | CDR3 protein | CDR3 DNA
. | TRBJ2-4 | TRBV7-2 | . | CASSFQRDIQYF | TGTGCCAGCAGTTTCCAGAGGGACATTCAGTACTTC
. | TRBJ1-1 | TRBV6-5 | TRBD1 | CASSQDRAGTEAFF | TGTGCCAGCAGTCAGGACAGGGCGGGCACTGAAGCTTTCTTT
. | TRBJ2-1 | TRBV27 | . | CASSVRDIYNEQFF | TGTGCCAGCAGCGTTCGGGACATTTACAATGAGCAGTTCTTC
. | TRBJ1-3 | TRBV30 | . | CACTVGRNTIYF | TGTGCCTGTACTGTGGGGCGAAACACCATATATTTT
. | TRBJ1-2 | TRBV19 | TRBD1 | CASRGTGEDSSGGYTF | TGTGCCAGTAGGGGGACAGGGGAAGATTCGTCAGGTGGCTACACCTTC
. | TRBJ2-3 | TRBV5-1 | TRBD1 | CASSFRGQGIADTQYF | TGCGCCAGCAGCTTCAGGGGACAGGGGATAGCAGATACGCAGTATTTT
. | TRBJ1-2 | TRBV14 | TRBD1 | CASSQDVRGLNGYTF | TGTGCCAGCAGCCAAGACGTAAGGGGGCTCAATGGCTACACCTTC
. | TRBJ2-1 | TRBV7-9 | TRBD2 | CASSLGRLAQYNEQFF | TGTGCCAGCAGCTTAGGAAGACTAGCTCAGTACAATGAGCAGTTCTTC
once | TRBJ2-7 | TRBV7-2 | . | CASSPPGWRGRNEQYF | TGTGCCAGCAGCCCCCCCGGATGGCGGGGGCGGAACGAGCAGTACTTC
. | TRBJ1-1 | TRBV5-4 | . | CASSLEVARDTEAFF | TGTGCCAGCAGCTTGGAAGTCGCCAGGGACACTGAAGCTTTCTTT
. | TRBJ1-2 | TRBV14 | . | CASSPPGLFNYGYTF | TGTGCCAGCAGCCCACCGGGATTGTTTAACTATGGCTACACCTTC
. | TRBJ2-7 | TRBV19 | TRBD1 | CASSRGQGIKNEQYF | TGTGCCAGTAGTAGGGGACAGGGGATTAAGAACGAGCAGTACTTC
. | TRBJ1-1 | TRBV25-1 | . | CASSEYRLGTEAFF | TGTGCCAGCAGTGAATACAGGCTCGGCACTGAAGCTTTCTTT
. | TRBJ2-3 | TRBV19 | TRBD1 | CASSMVGQGSADTQYF | TGTGCCAGTAGTATGGTGGGACAGGGAAGTGCGGATACGCAGTATTTT
few | TRBJ1-1 | TRBV7-2 | TRBD1 | CASSHGQGITEAFF | TGTGCCAGCAGCCATGGACAGGGCATCACTGAAGCTTTCTTT
. | TRBJ2-3 | TRBV5-6 | TRBD1 | CASSRRGSSTDTQYF | TGTGCCAGCAGCCGCAGGGGGTCTAGCACAGATACGCAGTATTTT
. | TRBJ2-1 | TRBV12-5 | TRBD2 | CASGLEVGLAGVGWYNEQFF | TGTGCTAGTGGTTTGGAAGTGGGACTAGCGGGAGTAGGTTGGTACAATGAGCAGTTCTTC
. | TRBJ1-1 | TRBV19 | . | CASSAVNTEAFF | TGTGCCAGTTCGGCGGTGAACACTGAAGCTTTCTTT
. | TRBJ1-2 | TRBV6-5 | . | CASSSSPAAVVGYTF | TGTGCCAGCAGTTCCAGCCCGGCAGCGGTGGTTGGCTACACCTTC
. | TRBJ2-3 | TRBV7-2 | . | CASSLGGLYTDTQYF | TGTGCCAGCAGCTTAGGGGGCCTATACACAGATACGCAGTATTTT
. | TRBJ1-1 | TRBV29-1 | TRBD1 | CSATDRVGTEAFF | TGCAGCGCCACAGACAGGGTGGGCACTGAAGCTTTCTTT
. | TRBJ1-5 | TRBV24-1 | . | CATTSRVPINQPQHF | TGTGCCACCACCAGCAGGGTTCCCATCAATCAGCCCCAGCATTTT
. | TRBJ1-1 | TRBV13 | . | CASSLSPTVTDMNTEAFF | TGTGCCAGCAGCTTAAGCCCGACAGTAACTGATATGAACACTGAAGCTTTCTTT
. | TRBJ1-1 | TRBV25-1 | TRBD1 | CASSDPRQGTTEAFF | TGTGCCAGCAGTGACCCTCGACAGGGTACCACTGAAGCTTTCTTT
. | TRBJ1-2 | TRBV5-8 | . | CASSRGQTNYGYTF | TGTGCCAGCAGCCGAGGACAGACTAACTATGGCTACACCTTC
. | TRBJ2-3 | TRBV2 | . | CASSRQGMSTDTQYF | TGTGCCAGCAGTAGGCAGGGGATGAGCACAGATACGCAGTATTTT
. | TRBJ2-5 | TRBV7-3 | TRBD2 | CASSLRPGLAGEETQYF | TGTGCCAGCAGCTTAAGGCCGGGACTAGCGGGGGAGGAGACCCAGTACTTC
. | TRBJ2-2 | TRBV7-9 | . | CASSLDLTGTGELFF | TGTGCCAGCAGCTTAGATTTGACAGGCACCGGGGAGCTGTTTTTT
. | TRBJ2-1 | TRBV12-3/TRBV12-4 | TRBD1 | CASRSRGGSEQFF | TGTGCCAGCAGATCACGAGGGGGCTCGGAGCAGTTCTTC